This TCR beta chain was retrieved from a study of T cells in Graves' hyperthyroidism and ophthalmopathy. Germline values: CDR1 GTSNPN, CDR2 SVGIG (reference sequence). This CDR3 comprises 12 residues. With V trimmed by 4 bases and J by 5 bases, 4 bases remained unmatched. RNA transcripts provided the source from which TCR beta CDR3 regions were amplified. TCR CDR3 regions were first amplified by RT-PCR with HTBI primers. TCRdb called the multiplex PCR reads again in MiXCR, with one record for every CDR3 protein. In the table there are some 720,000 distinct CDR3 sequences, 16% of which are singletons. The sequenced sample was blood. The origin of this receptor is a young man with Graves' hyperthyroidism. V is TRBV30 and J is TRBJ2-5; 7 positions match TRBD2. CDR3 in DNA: TGTGCCTGGAAAAACGGGAGGGAGACCCAGTACTTC. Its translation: CAWKNGRETQYF.